This T cell receptor beta chain is from a study of cytomegalovirus exposure and HLA in healthy donors (dated by TCRdb to 2017 to 2019). Regarding the complete study: In an earlier analysis of under 600 of the donors, around 300 Gb of sequence data and 90 million to 130 million unique TCR beta sequences from 150 million to 200 million T cells were reported. In the later analysis, no new phenotypic data were used to find candidate immune exposures; instead, reliance was placed on TCR beta sequences and their occurrence across donors. Donor age, sex, ethnicity and CMV serostatus were collected together with the repertoire data. Every discovery cohort repertoire had been produced on one sequencing platform. Of the roughly 390 genotyped donors, over 80% were placed in the genetic ancestry cluster associated with self-reported Caucasian donors. An early release that covered fewer than 750 HLA-typed donors contained approximately 300 gigabases of sequencing data and about 93 million unique TCR sequences. HLA typing included class I and class II loci at four-digit resolution. The number of typed donors differed by locus: about 620-640 for A, B, C, DRB1 and DQB1; 500 to 550 for DQA1; around 580 for DPA1; and about 450 for DPB1. Four to six DR-DQ haplotypes were handled as single units for association and clustering, since linkage in the cohort was strong. An earlier analysis of a few hundred of the donors applied high-throughput TCR beta sequencing to assess whether each TCR beta V gene segment acted as functional or pseudogenic. The study profiled the T cell repertoires of fewer than 850 subjects by immunosequencing and related them to cytomegalovirus serostatus. Besides the first cohort of roughly 640 subjects, a separate validation cohort made up of 95 to 150 different subjects was used. To predict cytomegalovirus infection status, the study combined high-throughput TCR immunosequencing, statistical association of individual TCRs with disease status, and machine learning. In a later genetic analysis, genome-wide SNP genotypes for about 65% of the roughly 670 donors were used, and that subset was treated as a discovery cohort. In a later analysis, previously published TCR beta repertoires from about 670 donors were re-analyzed and high-resolution HLA genotyping was added so that TCR occurrence patterns could be studied. The study was designed to test whether signatures of past pathogen exposure could be identified by cataloging public T cell receptors. Across approximately 400 genotyped donors of the cohort, an average of approximately 220,000 unique TCR beta nucleotide sequences per donor were sequenced, and roughly 18% of those sequences were non-productive. Study-wide findings and limitations: According to a later genetic analysis, donors in an Asian-associated ancestry cluster had fewer N-insertions in productive TCRs than the roughly 660-donor mean. In a later genetic analysis, a missense DCLRE1C variant was associated with V-gene and J-gene trimming of TCR beta chains, and the association was replicated in an independent cohort. At a false discovery rate of 0.05, a later analysis linked 15,000 to 20,000 TCR beta sequences to specific HLA alleles. When HLA alleles, especially DR and DQ, strongly co-occurred, attributing TCR associations to individual alleles was difficult. CMV serostatus was the only immune exposure information available for the cohort. Correlated functional status among segregating V segments might be attributable to linkage disequilibrium, but an unknown experimental factor could not be ruled out. A further reported finding was that TCR beta sequences accurately predicted the HLA-A and HLA-B alleles for most subjects in the first cohort. Several of the top co-occurrence clusters appeared to be linked to parvovirus B19, influenza, CMV and Epstein-Barr virus, according to a later analysis. The earlier analysis of some 540 of the donors excluded some 15 rarely observed V segments, including chromosome 9 orphons, because counts were too low. The classifier was reported to diagnose cytomegalovirus status with high specificity and sensitivity in both the original and validation cohorts. According to the authors, the approach could potentially be generalized to other disease states and immunological phenotypes. Across donors, most TCR sequences were observed very rarely, whereas some public TCRs were present in many individuals. Broadly in line with IMGT annotations, most TCR beta V segments showed up in productive rearrangements about 90% or about 30% of the time in an earlier analysis of several hundred of the donors. A later analysis found that TCR association rates varied across HLA loci, with DRB1 alleles showing the most associated TCRs and HLA-C alleles the fewest. A later analysis found that most CMV-associated TCR beta chains appeared HLA-restricted, with HLA associations seemingly driven largely by CMV exposure. A total of 150 to 200 TCR beta chains were listed by the study as associated with cytomegalovirus. Because HLA typing was missing for some donors at each locus, association tests included only the typed subset. Only TCR beta chains were sequenced in this cohort, and the absence of alpha or paired-chain data limited detectable features. In a later analysis, HLA-associated TCR beta chains showed more clonal expansion and lower generation probabilities than non-associated chains that were equally common. Roughly uniform sequencing depth across donors was assumed in presence/absence analyses, although this assumption may not hold. Three of the identified cytomegalovirus-associated TCR beta chains were confirmed in vitro to be specific for cytomegalovirus antigens. A group of highly shared sequence variants was considered likely to be a technical artifact of the sequencing pipeline. Some IMGT-functional V segments, including TRBV6-2 and TRBV6-3, could not be distinguished by the 87-base-pair reads and were therefore excluded.

The cohort was made up of 500 to 850 healthy bone marrow donors. At the time of sampling, all cohort members were nominally healthy, though unrecorded immune exposures were likely present. The donor tested CMV seronegative and was one of the 352 seronegative cohort members. Every donor gave a peripheral blood sample, and the peripheral blood mononuclear cells from that sample were used for TCR beta sequencing. Genomic DNA was extracted from the blood cell samples with the Qiagen DNeasy Blood Extraction Kit. Note on this clone: This clone's antigen is unknown. Base qualities are missing; no much larger clone stands one base away.

The library was built by means of the immunoSEQ multiplex PCR assay. A mixture of 60 forward primers for TCR Vbeta segments and 13 reverse primers for TCR Jbeta segments was used in the multiplex PCR. Amplification of the CDR3 region of rearranged TCR beta genes was performed with a multiplex PCR assay on genomic DNA. On the Illumina HiSeq System, the amplified TCR beta libraries were sequenced as 87-base-pair reads. Per the original workflow: Across the 500 to 850 repertoires, a later analysis counted roughly 77 million unique TCR beta chains, some 11 million of which were shared by at least two donors. Raw reads were error-corrected and collapsed into unique sequences by a nearest-neighbor algorithm in which closely related sequences were merged to remove PCR and sequencing errors. V, D and J gene segments were assigned by aligning CDR3 sequences to IMGT reference sequences. For a sequence to be retained, a match of at least six nucleotides was required to both a V gene segment and a J gene segment. Rearrangements were called productive when the CDR3 lacked stop codons and stayed in frame with V and J; all others were non-productive. CDR3 was defined according to IMGT convention as the region running from the second conserved V-encoded cysteine to the conserved J-encoded phenylalanine. The earlier analysis of about 610 of the donors excluded sequences that lacked an unambiguous match to a single V gene segment. In an earlier analysis of approximately 610 of the donors, V segments were called functional above 56.7% productive rearrangements and were called segregating when the between-donor standard deviation exceeded 5%. To diagnose cytomegalovirus status from the catalog of TCR beta chain sequences, a statistical classification framework was built. A later analysis assigned V and J genes by comparing TCR nucleotide sequences with IMGT/GENE-DB human TR gene sequences. A later analysis assigned CDR3 sequences and most-parsimonious VDJ recombination scenarios with the TCRdist pipeline. In a later analysis, each TCR beta chain was defined by its CDR3 amino acid sequence together with its V-gene family, and reads lacking a unique V-gene family were excluded. To address suspected cross-contamination and a sequencing artifact, a later analysis removed approximately 590 highly shared, low-generation-probability nucleotide sequences. A later analysis calculated a clonal expansion index for each public chain from normalized within-repertoire ranks of inferred template counts. A later analysis computed generation probabilities with a VDJ recombination model fitted to out-of-frame rearrangements, and checked the results against IGoR. Hypergeometric tests were used in a later analysis to score TCR-TCR, TCR-HLA and TCR-CMV co-occurrence, with a repertoire-size bias correction applied to the TCR pairs. False discovery rates were estimated in a later analysis by permuting HLA or CMV assignments 20 times. A later analysis grouped co-occurring TCRs with DBSCAN, adding TCRdist sequence similarity when clustering within HLA-allele-positive subsets. Co-occurrence clustering excluded repertoires with fewer than 30,000 or more than 120,000 public chains, plus five with anomalous nucleotide sharing. TCRdb re-hosts the immuneACCESS table, in-frame sequences only. Its copies lack some clones; in the studies checked, an unresolved V gene accounts for under half of them, and the cause for the rest is not known. V, J and clone size were drawn from that table, and D and trimming were deduced from the DNA. The sample table holds around 230,000 clones, of which around 83% were seen once. The ten most abundant clones make up roughly 0.22% of the sample.

The V end gives up 5 bases and the J end 3 bases, leaving 11 bases in the junction not matched to a gene. The CDR3 measures 16 amino acids from cysteine to phenylalanine. The entry retains the CDR3 DNA only, 48 bases that are in frame from base 1. The germline V gene (reference sequence) specifies MNHEY as CDR1 and SMNVEV as CDR2. Sequences were obtained from PBMCs. Recombination linked TRBV27 to TRBJ1-1; 8 bases in the middle match TRBD1. The sequence was obtained from a girl aged 2-10 years in good health and CMV-seronegative. The sequenced DNA is TGTGCCAGCAGTCGCCGTCCGACAGGGGATTACACTGAAGCTTTCTTT. The resulting protein is CASSRRPTGDYTEAFF.